This T cell receptor beta chain was captured by sequencing in a study of cytomegalovirus exposure and HLA in healthy donors. This clone is a singleton in its sample. Its antigen is undetermined. Study findings and constraints: By a later analysis, the bulk of CMV-associated TCR beta chains appeared HLA-restricted. Accounts indicate the classifier identified cytomegalovirus status with strong specificity and sensitivity. For most subjects, TCR beta sequences were reported to predict HLA-A and HLA-B alleles with accuracy.

13 Jbeta primers and 60 Vbeta primers were used for the PCR. Libraries were prepared by immunoSEQ multiplex PCR; TCRdb keeps only in-frame clonotypes and omits some of them. The sample contains approximately 150,000 clones, roughly four fifths of which appear only once. Germline assignment: CDR1 SNHLY and CDR2 FYNNEI. The junction had 11 bases not matched to a gene; V was cut back by 10 bases and J by 5 bases. The CDR3 totals 14 residues. The sequencing sample was made of PBMCs. This sequence was found in a man aged 45-65 years in good health and CMV-seropositive. V usage is TRBV2 and J usage is TRBJ1-1; 9 positions agree with TRBD1. CDR3 protein: CATRYRDRETEAFF. The CDR3 DNA follows: TGTGCCACCAGGTACCGGGACAGGGAGACTGAAGCTTTCTTT. The variable domain in full, with the rest retrieved from reference TRBV2 and TRBJ1-1, is EPEVTQTPSHQVTQMGQEVILRCVPISNHLYFYWYRQILGQKVEFLVSFYNNEISEKSEIFDDQFSVERPDGSNFTLKIRSTKLEDSAMYFCATRYRDRETEAFFGQGTRLTVV.